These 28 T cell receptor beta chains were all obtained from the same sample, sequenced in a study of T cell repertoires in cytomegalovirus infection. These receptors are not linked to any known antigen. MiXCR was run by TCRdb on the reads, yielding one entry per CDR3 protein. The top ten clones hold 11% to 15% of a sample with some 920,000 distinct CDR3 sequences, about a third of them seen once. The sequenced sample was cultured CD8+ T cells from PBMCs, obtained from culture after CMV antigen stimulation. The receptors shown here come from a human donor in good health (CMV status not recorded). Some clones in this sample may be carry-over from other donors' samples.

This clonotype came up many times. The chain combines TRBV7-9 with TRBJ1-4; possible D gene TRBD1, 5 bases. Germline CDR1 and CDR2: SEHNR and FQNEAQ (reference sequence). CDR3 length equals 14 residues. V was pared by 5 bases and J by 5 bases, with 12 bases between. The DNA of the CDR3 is TGTGCCAGCAGCCGGCCTGGGGGAAATGAAAAACTGTTTTTT. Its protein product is CASSRPGGNEKLFF.

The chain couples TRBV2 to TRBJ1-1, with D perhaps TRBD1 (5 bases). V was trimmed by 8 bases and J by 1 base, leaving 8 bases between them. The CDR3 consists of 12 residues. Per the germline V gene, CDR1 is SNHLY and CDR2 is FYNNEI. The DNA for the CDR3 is TGTGCCAGCCACAGGAGGAACACTGAAGCTTTCTTT. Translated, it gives CASHRRNTEAFF.

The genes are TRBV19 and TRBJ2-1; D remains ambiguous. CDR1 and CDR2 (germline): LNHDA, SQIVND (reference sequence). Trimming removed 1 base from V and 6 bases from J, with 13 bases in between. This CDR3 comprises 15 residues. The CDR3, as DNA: TGTGCCAGTAGTATAGGGGCAGGTGGTGGCAATGAGCAGTTCTTC. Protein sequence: CASSIGAGGGNEQFF.

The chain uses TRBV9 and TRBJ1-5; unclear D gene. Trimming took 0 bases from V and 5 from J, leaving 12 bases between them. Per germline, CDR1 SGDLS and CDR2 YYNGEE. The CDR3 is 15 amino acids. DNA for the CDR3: TGTGCCAGCAGCGTAGGGCCGGGGTTGGATCAGCCCCAGCATTTT. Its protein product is CASSVGPGLDQPQHF.

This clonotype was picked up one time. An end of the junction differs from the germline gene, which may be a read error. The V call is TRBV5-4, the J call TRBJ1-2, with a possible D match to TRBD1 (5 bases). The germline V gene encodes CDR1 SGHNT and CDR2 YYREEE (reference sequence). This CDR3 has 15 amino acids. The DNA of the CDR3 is TGTGTCAGCAGTCGGGCACCACAGGAGAACTATGGCTACACCTTC. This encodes CVSSRAPQENYGYTF.

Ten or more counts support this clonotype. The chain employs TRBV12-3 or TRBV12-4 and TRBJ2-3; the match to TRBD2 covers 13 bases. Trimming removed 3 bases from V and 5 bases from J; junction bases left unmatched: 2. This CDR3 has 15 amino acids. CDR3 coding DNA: TGTGCCAGCAGTTTGACTAGCGGGGGGAAAGATACGCAGTATTTT. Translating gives CASSLTSGGKDTQYF.

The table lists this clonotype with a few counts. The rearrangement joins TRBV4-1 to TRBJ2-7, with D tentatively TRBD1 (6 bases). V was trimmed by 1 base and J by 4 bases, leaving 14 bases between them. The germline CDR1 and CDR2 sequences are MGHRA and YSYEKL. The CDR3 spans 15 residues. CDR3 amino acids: CASSQGVQGQYEQYF. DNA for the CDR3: TGCGCCAGCAGCCAAGGGGTGCAGGGGCAATACGAGCAGTACTTC.

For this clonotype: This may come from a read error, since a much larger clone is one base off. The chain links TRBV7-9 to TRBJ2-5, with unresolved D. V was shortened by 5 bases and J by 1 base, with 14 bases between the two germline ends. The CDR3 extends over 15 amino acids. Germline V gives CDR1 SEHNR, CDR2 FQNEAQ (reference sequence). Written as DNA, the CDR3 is TGTGCCAGCAGCACCTTAAGCAAATTCCAAGAGACCCAGTACTTC. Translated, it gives CASSTLSKFQETQYF.

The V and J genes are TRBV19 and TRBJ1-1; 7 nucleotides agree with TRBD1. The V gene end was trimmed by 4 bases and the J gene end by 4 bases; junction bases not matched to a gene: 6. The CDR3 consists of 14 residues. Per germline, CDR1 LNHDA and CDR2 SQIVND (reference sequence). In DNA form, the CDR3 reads TGTGCCAGTAGTAGAGCTACAGGGGCCACTGAAGCTTTCTTT. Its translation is CASSRATGATEAFF.

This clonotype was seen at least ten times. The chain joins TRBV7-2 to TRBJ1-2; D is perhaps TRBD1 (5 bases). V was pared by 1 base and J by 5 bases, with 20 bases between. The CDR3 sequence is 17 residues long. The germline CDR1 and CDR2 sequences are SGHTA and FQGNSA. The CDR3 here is CASSLGQSFPLSYGYTF. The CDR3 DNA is TGTGCCAGCAGCTTAGGACAGAGTTTTCCCCTATCTTATGGCTACACCTTC. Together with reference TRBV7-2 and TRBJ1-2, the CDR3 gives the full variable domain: GAGVSQSPSNKVTEKGKDVELRCDPISGHTALYWYRQSLGQGLEFLIYFQGNSAPDKSGLPSDRFSAERTGGSVSTLTIQRTQQEDSAVYLCASSLGQSFPLSYGYTFGSGTRLTVV.

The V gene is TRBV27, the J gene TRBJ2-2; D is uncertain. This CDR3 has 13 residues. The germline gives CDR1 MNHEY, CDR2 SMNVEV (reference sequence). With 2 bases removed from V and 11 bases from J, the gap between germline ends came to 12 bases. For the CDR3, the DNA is TGTGCCAGCAGTTTAGGCCCGGGTTATGAGCTGTTTTTT. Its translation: CASSLGPGYELFF.

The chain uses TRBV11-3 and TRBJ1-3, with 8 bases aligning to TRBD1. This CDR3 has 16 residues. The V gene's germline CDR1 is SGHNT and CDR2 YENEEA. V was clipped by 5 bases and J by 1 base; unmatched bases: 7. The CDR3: CASSLNHRGSGNTIYF. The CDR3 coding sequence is TGTGCCAGCAGCCTAAACCACAGGGGGTCTGGAAACACCATATATTTT.

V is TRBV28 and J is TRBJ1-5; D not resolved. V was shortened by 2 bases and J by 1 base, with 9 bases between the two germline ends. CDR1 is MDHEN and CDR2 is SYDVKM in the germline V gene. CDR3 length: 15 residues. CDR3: CASSLRFLSNQPQHF. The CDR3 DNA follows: TGTGCCAGCAGTTTACGATTTTTGAGCAATCAGCCCCAGCATTTT.

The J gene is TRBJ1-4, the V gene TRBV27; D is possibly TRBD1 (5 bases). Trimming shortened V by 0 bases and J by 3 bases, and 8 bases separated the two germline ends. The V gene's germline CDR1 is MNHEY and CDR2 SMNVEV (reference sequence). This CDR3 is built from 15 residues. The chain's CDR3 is CASSLSAGSNEKLFF. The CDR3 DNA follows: TGTGCCAGCAGTTTATCGGCAGGGTCTAATGAAAAACTGTTTTTT.

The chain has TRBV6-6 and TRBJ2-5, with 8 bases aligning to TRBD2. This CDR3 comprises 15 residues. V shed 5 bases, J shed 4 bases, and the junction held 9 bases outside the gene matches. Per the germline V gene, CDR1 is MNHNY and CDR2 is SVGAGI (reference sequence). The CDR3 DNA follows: TGTGCCAGCAGTGTTCTGGGACTAGTGGGAGAGACCCAGTACTTC. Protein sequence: CASSVLGLVGETQYF.

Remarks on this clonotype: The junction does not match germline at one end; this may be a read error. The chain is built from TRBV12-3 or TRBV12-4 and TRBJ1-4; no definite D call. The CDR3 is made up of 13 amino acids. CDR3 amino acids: CASRLGRREKLFF. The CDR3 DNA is TGTGCCAGCAGGTTAGGACGCAGGGAAAAACTGTTTTTT.

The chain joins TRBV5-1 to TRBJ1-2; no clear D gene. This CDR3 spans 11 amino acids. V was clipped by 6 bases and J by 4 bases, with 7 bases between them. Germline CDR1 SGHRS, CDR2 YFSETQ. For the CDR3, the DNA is TGCGCCAGCATCCTCATCTATGGCTACACCTTC. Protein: CASILIYGYTF. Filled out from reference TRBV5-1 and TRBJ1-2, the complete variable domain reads KAGVTQTPRYLIKTRGQQVTLSCSPISGHRSVSWYQQTPGQGLQFLFEYFSETQRNKGNFPGRFSGRQFSNSRSEMNVSTLELGDSALYLCASILIYGYTFGSGTRLTVV.

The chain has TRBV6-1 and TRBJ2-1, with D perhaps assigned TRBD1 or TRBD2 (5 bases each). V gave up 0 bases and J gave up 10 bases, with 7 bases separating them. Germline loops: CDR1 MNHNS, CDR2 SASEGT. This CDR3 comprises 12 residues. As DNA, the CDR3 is TGTGCCAGCAGTGAAGCGGGACGGGAGCAGTTCTTC. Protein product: CASSEAGREQFF.

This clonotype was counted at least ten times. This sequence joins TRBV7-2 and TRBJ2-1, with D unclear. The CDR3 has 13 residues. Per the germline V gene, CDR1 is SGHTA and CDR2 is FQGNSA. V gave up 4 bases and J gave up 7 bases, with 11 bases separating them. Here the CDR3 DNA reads TGTGCCAGCAGCTCCTTTGAATGGAATGAGCAGTTCTTC. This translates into CASSSFEWNEQFF.

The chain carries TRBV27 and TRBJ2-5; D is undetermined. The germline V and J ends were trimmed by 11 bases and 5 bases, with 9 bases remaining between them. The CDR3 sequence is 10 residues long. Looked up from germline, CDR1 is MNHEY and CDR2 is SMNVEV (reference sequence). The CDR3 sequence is CAAGRETQYF. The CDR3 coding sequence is TGTGCCGCCGGTCGGGAGACCCAGTACTTC.

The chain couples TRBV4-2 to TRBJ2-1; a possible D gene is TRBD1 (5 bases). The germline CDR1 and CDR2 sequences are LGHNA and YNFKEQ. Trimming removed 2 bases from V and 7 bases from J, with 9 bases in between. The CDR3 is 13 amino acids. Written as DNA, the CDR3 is TGTGCCAGCAGCCAACAACAGGTAAATGAGCAGTTCTTC. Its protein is CASSQQQVNEQFF.

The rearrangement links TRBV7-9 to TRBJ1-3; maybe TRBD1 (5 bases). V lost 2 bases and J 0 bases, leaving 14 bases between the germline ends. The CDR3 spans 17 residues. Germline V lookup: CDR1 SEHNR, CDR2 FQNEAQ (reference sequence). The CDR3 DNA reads TGTGCCAGCAGCTTAAGGGGCGGAATCCCCTCTGGAAACACCATATATTTT. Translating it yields CASSLRGGIPSGNTIYF. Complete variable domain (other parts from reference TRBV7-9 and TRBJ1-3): DTGVSQNPRHKITKRGQNVTFRCDPISEHNRLYWYRQTLGQGPEFLTYFQNEAQLEKSRLLSDRFSAERPKGSFSTLEIQRTEQGDSAMYLCASSLRGGIPSGNTIYFGEGSWLTVV.

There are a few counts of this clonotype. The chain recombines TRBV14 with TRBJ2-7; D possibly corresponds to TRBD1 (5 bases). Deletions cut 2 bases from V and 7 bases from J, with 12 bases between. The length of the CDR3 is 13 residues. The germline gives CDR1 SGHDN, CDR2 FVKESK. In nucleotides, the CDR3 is TGTGCCAGCAGCCAAAAGGGGCGGCCGGAGCAGTACGTC. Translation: CASSQKGRPEQYV.

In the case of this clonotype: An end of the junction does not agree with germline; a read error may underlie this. The CDR3 loop reads CASSVHRSAGNEQFF. The CDR3 nucleotides read TGTGCTAGCAGCGTCCATCGCTCGGCGGGCAATGAGCAGTTCTTC. The V call is TRBV7-6, the J call TRBJ2-1; TRBD2 is a possible D gene (5 bases). The germline gives CDR1 SGHVS, CDR2 FNYEAQ. The CDR3 extends over 15 amino acids. The complete variable domain, with remaining parts taken from reference TRBV7-6 and TRBJ2-1, reads GAGVSQSPRYKVTKRGQDVALRCDPISGHVSLYWYRQALGQGPEFLTYFNYEAQQDKSGLPNDRFSAERPEGSISTLTIQRTEQRDSAMYRCASSVHRSAGNEQFFGPGTRLTVL.

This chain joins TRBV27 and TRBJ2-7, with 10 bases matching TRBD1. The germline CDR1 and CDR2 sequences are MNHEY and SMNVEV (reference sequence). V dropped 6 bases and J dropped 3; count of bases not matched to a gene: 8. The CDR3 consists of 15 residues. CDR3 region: CASREETGGFYEQYF. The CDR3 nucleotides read TGTGCCAGCAGAGAGGAGACAGGGGGCTTCTACGAGCAGTACTTC.

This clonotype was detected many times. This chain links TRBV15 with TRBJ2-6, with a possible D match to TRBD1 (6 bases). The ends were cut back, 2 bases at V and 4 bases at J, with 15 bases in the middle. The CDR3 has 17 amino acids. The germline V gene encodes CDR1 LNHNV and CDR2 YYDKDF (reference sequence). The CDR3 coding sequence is TGTGCCACCAGCAGACCCCTGGTAGGGACAGGGGCCAACGTCCTGACTTTC. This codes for CATSRPLVGTGANVLTF. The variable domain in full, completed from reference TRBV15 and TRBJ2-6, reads DAMVIQNPRYQVTQFGKPVTLSCSQTLNHNVMYWYQQKSSQAPKLLFHYYDKDFNNEADTPDNFQSRRPNTSFCFLDIRSPGLGDTAMYLCATSRPLVGTGANVLTFGAGSRLTVL.

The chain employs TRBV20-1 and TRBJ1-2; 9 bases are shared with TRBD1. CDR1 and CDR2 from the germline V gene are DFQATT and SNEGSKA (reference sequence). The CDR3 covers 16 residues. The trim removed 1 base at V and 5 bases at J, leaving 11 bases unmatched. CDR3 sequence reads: CSARGSGQGILYGYTF. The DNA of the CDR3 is TGCAGTGCTAGAGGATCTGGACAGGGGATTCTATATGGCTACACCTTC.

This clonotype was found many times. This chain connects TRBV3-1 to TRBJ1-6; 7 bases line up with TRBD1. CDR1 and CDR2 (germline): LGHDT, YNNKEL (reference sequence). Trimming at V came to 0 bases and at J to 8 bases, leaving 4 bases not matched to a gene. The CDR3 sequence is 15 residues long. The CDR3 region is CASSQEGTDYSPLHF. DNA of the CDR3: TGTGCCAGCAGCCAAGAAGGGACAGATTATTCACCCCTCCACTTT.